The 23 T cell receptor beta chains given below trace back to one sample, sequenced in a study of T cell repertoires in cytomegalovirus infection. Their recognized antigens are unknown. A single record per CDR3 protein comes from TCRdb applying MiXCR to the reads. The data hold about 890,000 distinct CDR3 sequences, with around 30% observed a single time. The material was cultured CD8+ T cells from PBMCs, obtained from culture after CMV antigen stimulation. These receptors were collected from a human donor in good health (CMV status not recorded). Some clones in this sample may be carry-over from other donors' samples.

The rearrangement joins TRBV2 to TRBJ2-1; 7 bases agree with TRBD2. CDR3 length: 15 amino acids. The germline CDR1 and CDR2 sequences are SNHLY and FYNNEI. Trimming took 3 bases from V and 4 from J; bases not matched to a gene: 6. The CDR3 spells CASSEVSGDYNEQFF. CDR3 coding DNA: TGTGCCAGCAGTGAGGTCAGCGGGGATTACAATGAGCAGTTCTTC. The full variable domain, its missing parts supplied by reference TRBV2 and TRBJ2-1, is EPEVTQTPSHQVTQMGQEVILRCVPISNHLYFYWYRQILGQKVEFLVSFYNNEISEKSEIFDDQFSVERPDGSNFTLKIRSTKLEDSAMYFCASSEVSGDYNEQFFGPGTRLTVL.

This clonotype was picked up many times. The chain combines TRBV7-6 with TRBJ1-2; tentatively, D is TRBD1 (5 bases). Trimming left V 5 bases short and J 8 bases short, with 15 bases between. The CDR3 is 13 residues long. The V gene's germline CDR1 is SGHVS and CDR2 FNYEAQ. The CDR3 nucleotides are TGTGCCAGCAGCCCCTCCGGGACGGGGGGCTACACCTTC. This encodes CASSPSGTGGYTF.

Concerning this clonotype: A much larger clone lies one base from this, so it may be a read error. This rearrangement joins TRBV7-4 to TRBJ2-3, with D uncertain. CDR1 and CDR2 (germline): SGHVT, SQSDAQ. The CDR3 contains 15 residues. The DNA of the CDR3 is TGTGTCAGCAGCTTAGGCCACCTAGACACAGATACGCAGTATTTT. It specifies CVSSLGHLDTDTQYF.

The rearrangement joins TRBV12-3 or TRBV12-4 to TRBJ2-5; the D gene could be TRBD1 or TRBD2 (6 bases each). V shed 3 bases and J shed 2 bases, with 16 bases lying between them. The CDR3 is 16 residues long. The CDR3 loop reads CASSFAVGGLQETQYF. The CDR3 bases are TGTGCCAGCAGTTTCGCCGTGGGGGGCCTTCAAGAGACCCAGTACTTC.

The gene calls are TRBV5-1 and TRBJ1-1, with 7 bases identical to TRBD1. This CDR3 is 16 amino acids long. Germline V lookup: CDR1 SGHRS, CDR2 YFSETQ. Trimming at V came to 5 bases and at J to 0 bases, leaving 10 bases not matched to a gene. The CDR3 is CASRSLETGLNTEAFF. Written as DNA, the CDR3 is TGCGCCAGCAGATCCCTTGAGACAGGGCTGAACACTGAAGCTTTCTTT.

The chain links TRBV12-3 or TRBV12-4 to TRBJ2-3; 10 bases align to TRBD1. V was pared by 4 bases and J by 3 bases, with 16 bases of the junction left unmatched. The CDR3 consists of 19 residues. The CDR3 DNA reads TGTGCCAGCAGTTCACCCCGACAGGGGGCAGTAATACGGACAGATACGCAGTATTTT. The encoded protein is CASSSPRQGAVIRTDTQYF.

This clonotype was counted only a few times. The J gene is TRBJ1-1, the V gene TRBV5-1; a possible D gene is TRBD1 (5 bases). V shed 3 bases and J shed 1 base, with 7 bases lying between them. The CDR3 has 13 amino acids. CDR1 and CDR2 (germline): SGHRS, YFSETQ. In DNA, the CDR3 is TGCGCCAGCAGCTGGAGGGGGAACACTGAAGCTTTCTTT. It specifies CASSWRGNTEAFF.

This clonotype was picked up many times. The CDR3 nucleotides read TGTGCCAGCAGCTTAGGGGGACAGGTCACTGAAGCTTTCTTT. Its protein is CASSLGGQVTEAFF. The gene calls are TRBV7-2 and TRBJ1-1; TRBD1 matches 8 bases. Germline V gene data show CDR1 as SGHTA and CDR2 as FQGNSA. The J segment lost 4 bases and the V segment lost 1 base, leaving 2 bases of the junction unmatched. The length of the CDR3 is 14 residues.

J is TRBJ2-1 and V is TRBV28, with 8 bases that match TRBD1. The CDR3 contains 14 residues. V shed 7 bases and J 8 bases; nucleotides not matched to a gene: 10. The germline V gene encodes CDR1 MDHEN and CDR2 SYDVKM. CDR3 in amino acids: CASTPDRAYDEQFF. CDR3 DNA: TGTGCCAGCACCCCGGACAGGGCGTATGATGAGCAGTTCTTC.

The sample holds one count of this clonotype. The gene calls are TRBV7-6 and TRBJ2-2; D gene ambiguous. This CDR3 has 11 residues. Germline loops: CDR1 SGHVS, CDR2 FNYEAQ. CDR3 coding DNA: TGTGCTCTGGAGAGTCCCGGGGAGCTGTTTTTT. Its translation is CALESPGELFF. Looking up the rest from reference TRBV7-6 and TRBJ2-2 gives the full variable domain: GAGVSQSPRYKVTKRGQDVALRCDPISGHVSLYWYRQALGQGPEFLTYFNYEAQQDKSGLPNDRFSAERPEGSISTLTIQRTEQRDSAMYRCALESPGELFFGEGSRLTVL.

This clonotype occurred once. The CDR3 DNA sequence: TGTGCCAGCAGTTTACAGGGGACAGGGTATTCAGTCACTGAAGCTTTCTTT. Translation: CASSLQGTGYSVTEAFF. The chain uses TRBV27 and TRBJ1-1; 9 nucleotides agree with TRBD1. V dropped 2 bases and J dropped 4; count of bases not matched to a gene: 11. The length of the CDR3 is 17 residues. Germline V gene sequence: CDR1 MNHEY, CDR2 SMNVEV (reference sequence).

The V and J genes are TRBV7-9 and TRBJ2-3, with 12 nucleotides matching TRBD2. V dropped 8 bases and J dropped 0; count of bases not matched to a gene: 6. The CDR3 sequence is 16 residues long. CDR1 SEHNR and CDR2 FQNEAQ come from the germline V gene (reference sequence). As DNA, the CDR3 is TGTGCCAGCCCCCCAACTAGCGGGGGGAGCACAGATACGCAGTATTTT. Residues: CASPPTSGGSTDTQYF.

The J gene is TRBJ1-4, the V gene TRBV10-1, with 10 bases lining up with TRBD1. With 10 bases clipped from V and 8 bases from J, the junction kept 7 bases outside the gene matches. The CDR3 loop spans 13 amino acids. Per the germline V gene, CDR1 is WNHNN and CDR2 is SYGVQD (reference sequence). The DNA for the CDR3 is TGCGCCAACATTGGACAGGGGGACGAAAAACTGTTTTTT. Residues: CANIGQGDEKLFF.

This clonotype was detected many times. This chain uses TRBV2 with TRBJ1-6; the match to TRBD1 covers 7 bases. The CDR3 contains 15 residues. The germline V gene encodes CDR1 SNHLY and CDR2 FYNNEI. V was clipped by 7 bases and J by 9 bases; unmatched bases: 12. This CDR3 reads CASTLGWDRFSPLHF. DNA for the CDR3: TGTGCCAGCACCCTTGGGTGGGACAGATTTTCACCCCTCCACTTT.

This chain links TRBV5-6 with TRBJ2-1; no firm D call. The CDR3 consists of 11 residues. From germline, CDR1 is SGHDT and CDR2 YYEEEE. The V end lost 9 bases, the J end lost 6 bases, and 10 bases lay between the germline ends. For the CDR3, the DNA is TGTGCCACTGGCCCCCCCAATGAGCAGTTCTTC. It encodes CATGPPNEQFF.

Remarks on this clonotype: The junction departs from germline at one end; a sequencing error may be responsible. The chain recombines TRBV19 with TRBJ1-2; 7 bases agree with TRBD1. Germline CDR1 LNHDA, CDR2 SQIVND (reference sequence). The CDR3 has 16 amino acids. The CDR3 coding sequence is TGTACCAGTAGTATAGATTCTACGGGGACAGTCTCTGGCTACACCTTC. Protein: CTSSIDSTGTVSGYTF.

The V and J genes are TRBV11-2 and TRBJ2-4; D perhaps matches TRBD2 (5 bases). V was cut by 2 bases and J by 2 bases, with 13 bases left in between. The V gene's germline CDR1 is SGHAT and CDR2 FQNNGV. The CDR3 runs to 16 residues. CDR3: CASSLNPASPKNIQYF. The CDR3 DNA is TGTGCCAGCAGCTTAAATCCGGCTAGCCCCAAAAACATTCAGTACTTC.

The chain recombines TRBV7-6 with TRBJ2-7; 9 positions agree with TRBD1. After removal of 1 base from V and 3 bases from J, the junction contained 10 bases not matched to a gene. This CDR3 has 17 residues. In germline, CDR1 is SGHVS, CDR2 FNYEAQ. The CDR3 sequence is CASSLDPLGTGFYEQYF. CDR3 DNA sequence: TGTGCCAGCAGCTTAGATCCACTCGGGACAGGGTTCTACGAGCAGTACTTC.

At least ten counts were recorded for this clonotype. The gene calls are TRBV4-3 and TRBJ1-4; D remains ambiguous. The V gene's germline CDR1 is LGHNA and CDR2 YSLEER. The CDR3 consists of 14 residues. The V and J ends lost 3 bases and 7 bases respectively, with 12 bases between them. The chain's CDR3 is CASSHPGAFEKLFF. As DNA, the CDR3 is TGCGCCAGCAGCCACCCTGGCGCTTTTGAAAAACTGTTTTTT.

At least ten counts were recorded for this clonotype. V is TRBV7-2 and J is TRBJ1-1; no reliable D call. The CDR3 length is 12 residues. V was clipped by 4 bases and J by 5 bases, with 8 bases between them. Germline V gene sequence: CDR1 SGHTA, CDR2 FQGNSA. The CDR3: CASSWTGTEAFF. Written as DNA, the CDR3 is TGTGCCAGCAGCTGGACGGGGACTGAAGCTTTCTTT.

The rearrangement links TRBV10-3 to TRBJ1-2; no definite D call. Germline CDR1 reads ENHRY; CDR2 reads SYGVKD. The CDR3 consists of 12 residues. Trimming left V 6 bases short and J 6 bases short, with 11 bases between. The CDR3 spells CAIRRVDDGYTF. The CDR3, as DNA: TGTGCCATCAGAAGGGTAGATGATGGCTACACCTTC.

This clonotype occurred a few times. This chain connects TRBV6-2 or TRBV6-3 to TRBJ1-2; no clear D gene. V gave up 7 bases and J gave up 3 bases, with 6 bases separating them. CDR3 length: 11 residues. The germline V gene has CDR1 MNHEY and CDR2 SVGEGT. The CDR3, as DNA: TGTGCCAGCAAAAGGGACTATGGCTACACCTTC. Translated, it gives CASKRDYGYTF.

This chain joins TRBV7-9 and TRBJ1-5; D is undetermined. With 1 base removed from V and 14 bases from J, the gap between germline ends came to 18 bases. The CDR3 is made up of 14 amino acids. Germline CDR1 and CDR2: SEHNR and FQNEAQ (reference sequence). The CDR3 nucleotides read TGTGCCAGCAGCTTAGTAGGTGGGGTTGAGGGAAAGCATTTT. Its translation is CASSLVGGVEGKHF.